This T cell receptor (beta chain) originates from a study of CD8+ T cells in alopecia areata. Extraction and reverse transcription of RNA yielded cDNA as the sequencing template. Clones were read by immunoSEQ multiplex PCR, and TCRdb kept only the in-frame ones, dropping some. The profile covers about 140,000 clones, with about 86% appearing a single time and about 12% taken by the ten largest. The treatment here: oral pan-JAK inhibitor, 5-10 mg twice daily. PBMCs were stained for CD3, CD4 and CD8, and CD4+ and CD8+ T cells were sorted. The CDR3 covers 13 residues. CDR1 and CDR2 (germline): WSHSY, SAAADI. Trimming removed 6 bases from V and 3 bases from J; junction bases left unmatched: 3.

The sequence came from a human donor with alopecia areata. The chain combines TRBV10-2 with TRBJ2-7, with 9 bases identical to TRBD1. The source was CD8+ T cells sorted from blood, collected at week 4, from a patient treated with tofacitinib. The CDR3 DNA follows: TGCGCCAGCAGAACGGGACAGGGCTACGAGCAGTACTTC. Encoded protein: CASRTGQGYEQYF.